The 18 T cell receptor beta chains listed next were all sequenced from one sample in a study of prognosis after radiotherapy for stage I lung cancer. Two-round multiplex PCR on genomic DNA was the method by which TCR beta CDR3 was amplified. Every TRBV and TRBJ gene had its own specific primer in first-round PCR. TCRdb recomputed calls from the multiplex PCR reads with MiXCR, one row per CDR3 protein. The sample lists some 35,000 distinct CDR3 sequences, around a third occurring once. The sample was PBMCs, taken before or after stereotactic body radiation therapy (not recorded which). All receptors come from a donor aged 50 or older with non-small cell lung cancer.

This clonotype was observed at least ten times. V and J are TRBV7-2 and TRBJ1-6, with 11 positions matching TRBD1. The CDR3 has 15 amino acids. V dropped 1 base and J dropped 9; count of bases not matched to a gene: 2. Per germline, CDR1 SGHTA and CDR2 FQGNSA. The DNA for the CDR3 is TGTGCCAGCAGCTTAGAGGGACAGGGGGTTTCACCCCTCCACTTT. It is translated as CASSLEGQGVSPLHF.

This clonotype has ten or more counts. The chain carries TRBV6-1 and TRBJ1-2; D remains ambiguous. V lost 5 bases and J 4 bases, leaving 8 bases between the germline ends. Germline CDR1 and CDR2: MNHNS and SASEGT. The CDR3 runs to 12 residues. The CDR3 DNA sequence: TGTGCCAGCAGTCCTTACCTCTATGGCTACACCTTC. This translates into CASSPYLYGYTF.

In its sample, this clonotype ranks as medium-sized (0.01 to 0.1%). The genes are TRBV20-1 and TRBJ2-7; D remains ambiguous. V was pared by 0 bases and J by 4 bases, with 16 bases between. This CDR3 has 15 residues. Germline CDR1 is DFQATT and CDR2 is SNEGSKA (reference sequence). The CDR3 DNA reads TGCAGTGCTAGAGATACCCAAGAAGACCCATACGAGCAGTACTTC. Its translation: CSARDTQEDPYEQYF.

This clonotype showed up many times. This chain links TRBV6-1 with TRBJ1-1; no firm D call. CDR3 length equals 15 residues. Per germline, CDR1 MNHNS and CDR2 SASEGT. V lost 6 bases, J lost 2 bases, and 16 bases lay in between. CDR3 DNA: TGTGCCAGCAGGGAGGCAGCCTTCGGAAACACTGAAGCTTTCTTT. It codes for CASREAAFGNTEAFF.

This clonotype was observed at least ten times. The chain is built from TRBV11-2 and TRBJ1-3; 7 nucleotides align to TRBD1. V gave up 5 bases and J gave up 3 bases; unmatched junction bases: 13. Germline CDR1 reads SGHAT; CDR2 reads FQNNGV. The CDR3 totals 17 residues. This chain's CDR3 is CASSPRGTNPIGNTIYF. The CDR3 DNA sequence: TGTGCCAGCAGCCCCAGGGGGACGAATCCCATTGGAAACACCATATATTTT.

The rearrangement joins TRBV12-3 or TRBV12-4 to TRBJ1-6; D is uncertain. The length of the CDR3 is 13 residues. The V end was cut by 6 bases, the J end by 3 bases, with 6 bases between. CDR3 region: CASRQLYNSPLHF. The CDR3, as DNA: TGTGCCAGCAGGCAGCTCTATAATTCACCCCTCCACTTT.

As to this clonotype: Compared with germline, one end of the junction differs, possibly owing to a read error. CDR3 in amino acids: CASSVGSRGIETQYF. CDR3 sequence (DNA): TGTGCCAGCAGCGTAGGATCTAGAGGGATTGAGACTCAGTACTTC. The chain joins TRBV9 to TRBJ2-5; D is possibly TRBD2 (5 bases). This CDR3 spans 15 amino acids. CDR1 SGDLS and CDR2 YYNGEE come from the germline V gene.

Note on this clonotype: A clone one base away is much larger, so this may be a read error. The chain uses TRBV30 and TRBJ2-4, with D uncertain. The CDR3 is 11 amino acids. Trimming pared 3 bases from V and 10 bases from J, leaving 10 bases between. Germline CDR1 and CDR2: GTSNPN and SVGIG (reference sequence). In nucleotides, the CDR3 is TGTGCCTGGAGGGCATCTGGAATTCAGTACTTC. It yields the protein CAWRASGIQYF.

In this sample, this clonotype turned up many times. The chain combines TRBV4-1 with TRBJ2-7; D remains ambiguous. Germline CDR1 and CDR2: MGHRA and YSYEKL. This CDR3 spans 11 amino acids. Trimming removed 1 base at V and 5 bases at J, with 3 bases between. CDR3 nucleotide sequence: TGCGCCAGCAGCCAAGGGGACGAGCAGTACTTC. It translates to CASSQGDEQYF.

A remark on this clonotype: Its ends do not fully match the called genes, so a read error is possible. The chain recombines TRBV6-1 with TRBJ1-5; D may be TRBD1 (6 bases). This CDR3 is built from 14 residues. The germline V gene has CDR1 MNHNS and CDR2 SASEGT. The CDR3 DNA reads TGTGCCAGCAAGTGGGGGCAAGGTAATCATCCCCAGCATTTT. Residues: CASKWGQGNHPQHF.

To note about this clonotype: Only one base separates this from a far larger clonotype, so it likely reflects a read error. The chain is built from TRBV6-5 and TRBJ2-2; D uncertain. Germline V gene sequence: CDR1 MNHEY, CDR2 SVGAGI. The CDR3 consists of 12 residues. CDR3 coding DNA: TGTGCCAGCGGGGATCACACCGTGGAGCTGTTTTTT. This encodes CASGDHTVELFF.

This clonotype occurred many times. V usage is TRBV2 and J usage is TRBJ2-5, with D unresolved. CDR3 length: 11 amino acids. The V gene lost 6 bases and the J gene lost 3 bases, with 5 bases spanning the gap. The germline V gene has CDR1 SNHLY and CDR2 FYNNEI. The CDR3 nucleotides read TGTGCCAGCAGCTATAAAGAGACCCAGTACTTC. Protein product: CASSYKETQYF.

There are many counts of this clonotype. The chain links TRBV3-1 to TRBJ1-1; 9 bases line up with TRBD1. The CDR3 runs to 16 residues. The germline gives CDR1 LGHDT, CDR2 YNNKEL (reference sequence). Unmatched junction bases numbered 6, after V lost 4 bases and J lost 0 bases. The CDR3 reads CASSPPGTGLNTEAFF. The CDR3 DNA reads TGTGCCAGCAGCCCACCCGGGACAGGGCTGAACACTGAAGCTTTCTTT.

This clonotype was detected ten times or more. This chain connects TRBV20-1 to TRBJ2-1, with D unclear. The CDR3 loop spans 15 amino acids. Trimming cost V 0 bases and J 5 bases, with 14 bases left between them. Germline assignment: CDR1 DFQATT and CDR2 SNEGSKA (reference sequence). This CDR3 reads CSARDGRGVHNEQFF. CDR3 sequence (DNA): TGCAGTGCTAGAGACGGGCGAGGCGTCCACAATGAGCAGTTCTTC.

As concerns this clonotype: The conserved closing phenylalanine or tryptophan is absent in this CDR3, likely reflecting a read error. DNA of the CDR3: TGTGCCAGCAGGGATGAAAAGGGGGCGAATGGCTACACCCTC. As protein: CASRDEKGANGYTL. This rearrangement joins TRBV6-2 or TRBV6-3 to TRBJ1-2, with 7 nucleotides matching TRBD1. In germline, CDR1 is MNHEY, CDR2 SVGEGT. V lost 6 bases to trimming and J lost 6 bases; unmatched junction nucleotides: 10. The CDR3 loop spans 14 amino acids.

This clonotype showed up many times. J is TRBJ1-1 and V is TRBV11-2; D remains unclear. Germline values: CDR1 SGHAT, CDR2 FQNNGV. This CDR3 spans 14 amino acids. The V end was cut by 5 bases, the J end by 4 bases, with 14 bases between. CDR3 protein: CASSIAPRTTEAFF. The DNA for the CDR3 is TGTGCCAGCAGCATAGCTCCCCGGACCACTGAAGCTTTCTTT.

Ten or more counts support this clonotype. This chain uses TRBV6-1 with TRBJ1-4, with TRBD1 identical over 7 bases. Germline V CDR1 and CDR2: MNHNS, SASEGT. This CDR3 is built from 14 residues. Here the CDR3 reads CATTSGQLNEKLFF. The CDR3 DNA reads as TGTGCAACGACGTCGGGACAGCTGAATGAAAAACTGTTTTTT.

Notes on this clonotype: A clone one base away is much larger, so this may be a read error. The chain has TRBV9 and TRBJ1-1; D not resolved. CDR3 length: 14 residues. Trimming shortened V by 4 bases and J by 4 bases, and 14 bases separated the two germline ends. The germline V gene has CDR1 SGDLS and CDR2 YYNGEE. The CDR3 region is CASSQIGTRTEAFF. In DNA form, the CDR3 reads TGTGCCAGCAGCCAGATAGGTACGCGCACTGAAGCTTTCTTT.